The T cell receptor (beta chain) under discussion was sequenced for a study of blood T cells in healthy people across ages. Whole-study findings and limits: Estimates drawn from one million T cells were deemed to understate diversity. Older individuals had lower TCR beta diversity per million T cells (the decline was roughly linear).

Healthy individuals of Caucasian origin from Russia, aged 6 to 90, served as donors. The use of a sample-barcoded 5' primer and a J-beta primer mix characterized a second PCR of roughly 7 to 11 cycles. TCRdb analysed the 5' RACE reads with MiXCR anew, one entry per CDR3 protein. The data show fewer than 2,000,000 distinct CDR3 sequences, with around 36% seen just once and about 10% held by the top ten. About this clonotype itself: What it binds is unknown.

Germline V gene data show CDR1 as SGHRS and CDR2 as YFSETQ. V lost 4 bases to trimming and J lost 0 bases, with 18 bases between them. The CDR3 spans 17 residues. The clonotype was recovered from a woman in her twenties or thirties in good health. This chain connects TRBV5-1 to TRBJ2-3; D call uncertain. The sample consisted of blood. The CDR3 region is CASSLLRLGASTDTQYF. For the CDR3, the DNA is TGCGCCAGCAGCCTCCTCCGCCTCGGCGCGAGCACAGATACGCAGTATTTT.